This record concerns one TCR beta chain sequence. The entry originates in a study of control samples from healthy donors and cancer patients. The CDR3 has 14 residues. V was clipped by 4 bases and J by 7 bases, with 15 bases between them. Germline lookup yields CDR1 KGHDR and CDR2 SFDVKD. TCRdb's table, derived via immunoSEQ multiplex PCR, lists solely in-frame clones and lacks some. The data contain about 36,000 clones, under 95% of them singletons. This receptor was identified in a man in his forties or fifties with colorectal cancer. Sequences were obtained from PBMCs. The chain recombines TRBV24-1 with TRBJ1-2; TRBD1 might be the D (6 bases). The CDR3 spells CATSDYQGTGGYTF. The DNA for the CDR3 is TGTGCCACCAGTGACTATCAGGGGACGGGTGGCTACACCTTC.